Following are 5 T cell receptor beta chains from one sample sequenced in a study of patients and donors after allogeneic stem cell transplantation. A single record per CDR3 protein comes from TCRdb applying MiXCR to the RT-PCR reads. The data contain some 160,000 distinct CDR3 sequences, 24% of them singletons. The sequencing input was blood, either unsorted or a sorted T cell fraction (not recorded which). The receptor source for this set is a human donor who was either an allogeneic HSCT recipient or a stem cell or donor lymphocyte infusion donor (not recorded which). It is not recorded whose cells these are; they may come from a transplant donor.

V gene TRBV14 combines with J gene TRBJ2-7; perhaps TRBD2 as D (6 bases). The ends were cut back, 4 bases at V and 4 bases at J, with 11 bases in the middle. Germline-derived CDR1 and CDR2 are SGHDN and FVKESK. CDR3 length: 13 amino acids. The CDR3 DNA reads TGTGCCAGCAGCCGATCACGGGGGTACGAGCAGTACTTC. Amino acid sequence: CASSRSRGYEQYF. The variable domain in full, with the rest retrieved from reference TRBV14 and TRBJ2-7, is EAGVTQFPSHSVIEKGQTVTLRCDPISGHDNLYWYRRVMGKEIKFLLHFVKESKQDESGMPNNRFLAERTGGTYSTLKVQPAELEDSGVYFCASSRSRGYEQYFGPGTRLTVT.

This chain uses TRBV6-5 with TRBJ2-5; D remains unclear. This CDR3 comprises 16 residues. V lost 1 base and J lost 5, with 17 bases in between. CDR1 is MNHEY, CDR2 SVGAGI, per germline. CDR3 nucleotide sequence: TGTGCCAGCAGTTACTTGTATGGGAAGGAAAGGGAGACCCAGTACTTC. Residues: CASSYLYGKERETQYF.

V is TRBV25-1 and J is TRBJ1-2; 11 bases match TRBD1. This CDR3 is 14 amino acids long. Germline V CDR1 and CDR2: MGHDK, SYGVNS. V gave up 8 bases and J gave up 6 bases; unmatched junction bases: 8. CDR3: CASGQGATVDGYTF. Written as DNA, the CDR3 is TGTGCCAGCGGACAGGGGGCCACCGTGGATGGCTACACCTTC.

The chain joins TRBV25-1 to TRBJ2-1, with D tentatively TRBD1 (5 bases). From germline, CDR1 is MGHDK and CDR2 SYGVNS. Trimming removed 8 bases from V and 4 bases from J, with 15 bases in between. This CDR3 is built from 14 residues. This CDR3 is CASGQGDLYNEQFF. In nucleotides, the CDR3 is TGTGCCAGCGGGCAGGGCGACCTATACAATGAGCAGTTCTTC.

The chain couples TRBV12-5 to TRBJ2-3, with D perhaps matching TRBD2 (6 bases). V gave up 0 bases and J gave up 6 bases, with 16 bases separating them. The CDR3 extends over 16 amino acids. Germline V CDR1 and CDR2: LGHNT, FRNRAP. The CDR3: CASGLVHGGGRDTQYF. DNA of the CDR3: TGTGCTAGTGGTTTGGTACACGGGGGAGGAAGGGATACGCAGTATTTT.